The T cell receptor (beta chain) described here comes from a study of CD8+CD57+ T cells in acquired aplastic anemia. This clonotype was seen many times. Template material for TCR beta VDJ and CDR3 profiling consisted of genomic DNA. TCRdb re-derived calls from the reads in MiXCR, one entry per CDR3 protein. The data contain 400,000 to 450,000 distinct CDR3 sequences, 65% to 80% of them seen just once; the ten biggest clones take up approximately 3.8%. V dropped 1 base and J dropped 2 bases, with 12 bases sitting between them. Germline V gene lookup returns CDR1 SGHVS and CDR2 FQNEAQ. The CDR3 loop spans 17 amino acids.

The chain employs TRBV7-8 and TRBJ1-6; D not certain. Sequencing was carried out using sorted CD4+, CD8+, or CD8+CD57+ T cells (not recorded which) from PBMCs. The TCR sequence derives from a human donor in good health, serving as a control. The CDR3 region is CASSLVHGVPYNSPLHF. DNA for the CDR3: TGTGCCAGCAGCTTAGTACATGGGGTTCCCTATAATTCACCCCTCCACTTT.